This T cell receptor (beta chain) was identified during a study of CD8 T cells in ankylosing spondylitis. Findings and limits, study-wide: Disease-linked clones had a CD8+ phenotype and relatively low frequency in peripheral blood. Some motif variants were previously reported in reactive arthritis synovial fluid and blood. Within ankylosing spondylitis blood, a TCR beta motif made up of several highly homologous variants appeared to be characteristic. Significant enrichment of disease-linked clones was reportedly seen in matched ankylosing spondylitis synovial fluid.

This clonotype came up a few times. Its antigen is still unknown. TCRdb re-called the 5' RACE reads through MiXCR, storing one row per CDR3 protein. There are roughly 230,000 distinct CDR3 sequences in the sample; over 15% occur only once, and approximately 33% lies in the top ten. This CDR3 region has 15 residues. The ends were cut back, 5 bases at V and 5 bases at J, with 15 bases in the middle. This receptor was identified in a male donor with ankylosing spondylitis or in good health (not recorded which). Sequenced input: blood, either unsorted or a sorted T cell fraction (not recorded which). The V gene is TRBV12-3 or TRBV12-4, the J gene TRBJ1-4; D is perhaps TRBD1 (5 bases). CDR3 residues: CASSHFGDPNEKLFF. DNA for the CDR3: TGTGCCAGCAGTCACTTCGGGGACCCAAATGAAAAACTGTTTTTT.